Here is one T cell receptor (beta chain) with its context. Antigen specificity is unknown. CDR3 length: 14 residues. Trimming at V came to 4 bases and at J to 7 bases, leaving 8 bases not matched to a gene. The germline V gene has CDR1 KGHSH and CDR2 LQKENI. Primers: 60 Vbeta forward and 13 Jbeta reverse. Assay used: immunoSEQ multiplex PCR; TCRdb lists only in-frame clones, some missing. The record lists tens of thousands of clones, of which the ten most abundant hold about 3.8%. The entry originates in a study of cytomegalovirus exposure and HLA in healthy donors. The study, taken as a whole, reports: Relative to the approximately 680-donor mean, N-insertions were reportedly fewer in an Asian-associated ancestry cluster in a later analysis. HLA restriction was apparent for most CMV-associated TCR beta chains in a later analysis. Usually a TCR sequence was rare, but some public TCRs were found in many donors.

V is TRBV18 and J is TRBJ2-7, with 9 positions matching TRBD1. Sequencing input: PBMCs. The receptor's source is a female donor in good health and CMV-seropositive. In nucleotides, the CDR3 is TGTGCCAGCTCACTCGGGACAGGGACGAAGGAGCAGTACTTC. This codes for CASSLGTGTKEQYF.